This record covers a single T cell receptor (beta chain). Its antigen remains unknown. Here immunoSEQ multiplex PCR was the method, and the copy in TCRdb shows in-frame clones only, minus some. The table shows 65,000 to 80,000 clones, with roughly 86% occurring only once. These data belong to a study of OX40 agonist ivuxolimab in advanced cancers. The overall study: Intravenous ivuxolimab was administered to patients every 2 weeks at 0.01 to 10 mg/kg. Age averaged around 60 years (range about 23 to 80), and roughly 80% were male. Whole-study results and caveats: The study observed clonal expansion of CD4+ and CD8+ blood T cells by week 6 at 0.1 to 3.0 mg/kg.

This CDR3 is 15 amino acids long. The ends were cut back, 7 bases at V and 1 base at J, with 15 bases in the middle. CDR1 is MNHEY, CDR2 SMNVEV, per germline (reference sequence). People who had autoimmune disease history or systemic immunosuppression were excluded. This clonotype was sampled from an adult with an advanced solid tumor such as melanoma, head and neck, liver or kidney cancer. The rearrangement joins TRBV27 to TRBJ2-3, with D possibly being TRBD2 (6 bases). Sequenced here: CD4+ or CD8+ T cells sorted from blood, sampled in a trial of the OX40 agonist ivuxolimab. CDR3 DNA sequence: TGTGCCAGCAACCCACTAGCTGGGGGCACAGATACGCAGTATTTT. Residues: CASNPLAGGTDTQYF.